This record covers a single TCR beta chain. This clone appeared a few times. What this receptor recognizes is not known. No much larger clone exists at a distance of one base, and base qualities are not known. The germline V gene gives CDR1 as MGHDK and CDR2 as SYGVNS. V loses 3 bases of germline sequence and J loses 1 base, and the interval between the two ends is 9 bases. The CDR3 covers 14 residues, taking in both the cysteine and the phenylalanine. Only the CDR3 DNA stays, 42 bases, in frame from base 1. This sample is part of a study of cytomegalovirus exposure and HLA in healthy donors (dated by TCRdb to about 2017). For context, the study as a whole: An earlier analysis of fewer than 750 of the donors reported 250 to 350 Gb of sequence data and some 110 million unique TCR beta sequences obtained from about 179 million T cells. An early release that covered about 600 HLA-typed donors contained around 330 gigabases of sequencing data and about 84 million unique TCR sequences. HLA typing covered class I and class II loci at four-digit resolution. Roughly five DR-DQ haplotypes were handled as single units for association and clustering, since linkage in the cohort was strong. Donor age, sex, ethnicity and CMV serostatus were collected together with the repertoire data. Among under 450 genotyped donors of the cohort, an average of approximately 230,000 unique TCR beta nucleotide sequences were sequenced per donor, around 20% of them non-productive. The study aimed to test whether signatures of past pathogen exposure could be identified by cataloging public T cell receptors. Using immunosequencing, the study profiled T cell repertoires from 550 to 750 subjects and related those repertoires to cytomegalovirus serostatus. Typing coverage differed by locus: A, B, C, DRB1 and DQB1 were typed in about 620-630 donors, DQA1 in about 560, DPA1 in nearly 610, and DPB1 in 450 to 480. All discovery cohort repertoires had been generated using a single sequencing platform. The later analysis used no new phenotypic data to find candidate immune exposures, relying instead on TCR beta sequences and their occurrence across donors. In an earlier analysis of 500 to 650 of the donors, high-throughput TCR beta sequencing was used to judge whether each TCR beta V gene segment behaved as functional or pseudogenic. In addition to the first cohort of 666 subjects, a separate validation cohort of 130 or so different subjects was used. In a later analysis, previously published TCR beta repertoires from several hundred donors were re-analyzed and high-resolution HLA genotyping was added so that TCR occurrence patterns could be studied. The study combined high-throughput TCR immunosequencing, statistical association of individual TCRs with disease status, and machine learning to predict cytomegalovirus infection status. The genetic ancestry cluster associated with self-reported Caucasian donors included about 81% of the roughly 390 genotyped donors. A later genetic analysis used genome-wide SNP genotypes for about 55% of the 666 donors, treating that subset as a discovery cohort. The research as a whole found: Broadly in line with IMGT annotations, most TCR beta V segments showed up in productive rearrangements about 87% or about 30% of the time in an earlier analysis of around 550 of the donors. According to a later analysis, most CMV-associated TCR beta chains appeared to be HLA-restricted, and the HLA associations seemed to be driven largely by CMV exposure. The sequencing pipeline was judged likely to have produced a cluster of highly shared sequence variants as a technical artifact. A later analysis found that TCR association rates varied across HLA loci, with DRB1 alleles showing the most associated TCRs and HLA-C alleles the fewest. A later analysis reported that several top co-occurrence clusters appeared linked to parvovirus B19, influenza, CMV and Epstein-Barr virus. Some IMGT-functional V segments, including TRBV6-2 and TRBV6-3, could not be distinguished by the 87-base-pair reads and were therefore excluded. The only immune exposure information available for the cohort was CMV serostatus. It was suggested by the authors that the approach could potentially be generalized to other disease states and immunological phenotypes. The study listed approximately 150 TCR beta chains as associated with cytomegalovirus. Most TCR sequences were seen in very few donors, while some public TCRs were found in many individuals. HLA typing was unavailable for some donors at each locus, so association tests used only the typed subset. Because counts were too low, more than 15 rarely observed V segments, including chromosome 9 orphons, were excluded from the earlier analysis of 587 of the donors. In a later analysis, HLA-associated TCR beta chains showed more clonal expansion and lower generation probabilities than non-associated chains that were equally common. Strong co-occurrence of HLA alleles, especially DR and DQ, made assigning TCR associations to individual alleles difficult. In a later genetic analysis, a missense DCLRE1C variant was associated with V-gene and J-gene trimming of TCR beta chains, and the association was replicated in an independent cohort. In both the original and validation cohorts, the classifier was reported to diagnose cytomegalovirus status with high specificity and sensitivity. Only TCR beta chains were sequenced in this cohort, and the absence of alpha or paired-chain data limited detectable features. A few of the identified cytomegalovirus-associated TCR beta chains were confirmed in vitro to be specific for cytomegalovirus antigens. Roughly uniform sequencing depth across donors was assumed in presence/absence analyses, although this assumption may not hold. Correlated functional status among segregating V segments might reflect linkage disequilibrium, but an unknown experimental factor could not be ruled out. Compared with the roughly 670-donor mean, donors in an Asian-associated ancestry cluster had fewer N-insertions in productive TCRs, according to a later genetic analysis. At a false discovery rate of 0.05, a later analysis linked around 15,000 TCR beta sequences to specific HLA alleles. A further reported finding was that TCR beta sequences accurately predicted the HLA-A and HLA-B alleles for most subjects in the first cohort.

The cohort comprised fewer than 750 healthy bone marrow donors. All cohort members were sampled while nominally healthy, although unrecorded immune exposures were likely present. The donor tested CMV seropositive, placing the donor among the 289 seropositive members of the cohort. A peripheral blood sample was provided by each donor, and peripheral blood mononuclear cells were used for TCR beta sequencing. Genomic DNA was extracted from the blood cell samples with the Qiagen DNeasy Blood Extraction Kit. The library came from the immunoSEQ multiplex PCR assay. A mixture of 60 forward primers for TCR Vbeta segments and 13 reverse primers for TCR Jbeta segments was used in the multiplex PCR. A multiplex PCR assay on genomic DNA amplified the CDR3 region of rearranged TCR beta genes. The Illumina HiSeq System was used to sequence the amplified TCR beta libraries as 87-base-pair reads. The paper's data handling went like this. Across the 500 to 700 repertoires, a later analysis counted some 81 million unique TCR beta chains, roughly 11 million of which were shared by at least two donors. Raw reads were error-corrected and collapsed into unique sequences by a nearest-neighbor algorithm in which closely related sequences were merged to remove PCR and sequencing errors. CDR3 sequences were aligned to IMGT reference sequences to assign V, D and J gene segments. For a sequence to be retained, at least a six-nucleotide match to both a V gene segment and a J gene segment was required. A rearrangement counted as productive if the CDR3 had no stop codons and remained in frame with V and J, and every other rearrangement counted as non-productive. Following IMGT convention, CDR3 was defined as the stretch from the second conserved V-encoded cysteine to the conserved J-encoded phenylalanine. Sequences without an unambiguous match to a single V gene segment were excluded from the earlier analysis of about 600 of the donors. In an earlier analysis of approximately 550 of the donors, V segments were called functional above 56.7% productive rearrangements and were called segregating when the between-donor standard deviation exceeded 5%. A statistical classification framework was built to diagnose cytomegalovirus status from the catalog of TCR beta chain sequences. In a later analysis, TCR nucleotide sequences were compared against IMGT/GENE-DB human TR gene sequences so that V and J genes could be assigned. Using the TCRdist pipeline, a later analysis assigned CDR3 sequences along with most-parsimonious VDJ recombination scenarios. In a later analysis, every TCR beta chain was defined by the combination of its CDR3 amino acid sequence and its V-gene family, and reads without a unique V-gene family were dropped. To address suspected cross-contamination and a sequencing artifact, a later analysis removed approximately 600 highly shared, low-generation-probability nucleotide sequences. In a later analysis, a clonal expansion index was calculated for each public chain from normalized within-repertoire ranks of inferred template counts. A later analysis computed generation probabilities with a VDJ recombination model fitted to out-of-frame rearrangements, and checked the results against IGoR. Hypergeometric tests were used in a later analysis to score TCR-TCR, TCR-HLA and TCR-CMV co-occurrence, with a repertoire-size bias correction applied to the TCR pairs. In a later analysis, false discovery rates were estimated by permuting HLA or CMV assignments 20 times. In a later analysis, co-occurring TCRs were grouped using DBSCAN, and TCRdist sequence similarity was added for clustering within HLA-allele-positive subsets. Co-occurrence clustering excluded repertoires with fewer than 30,000 or more than 120,000 public chains, plus five with anomalous nucleotide sharing. TCRdb holds this immuneACCESS table with in-frame rearrangements only. Some clones are missing; in checked studies, unresolved V genes explain under half, and the rest has no known cause. The V and J calls and the clone size are those of that table, but D and trimming were determined from the DNA. For this sample there are about 120,000 clones; 81% appear just once. The top ten clonotypes cover approximately 4% of the sample.

Source material: PBMCs. The receptor was derived from a man aged 18 to 29 in good health and CMV-seropositive. The chain links TRBV25-1 with TRBJ1-1; a confident D gene designation cannot be given. The bases read TGTGCCAGCAGTGAGGCAGGTAGGAACACTGAAGCTTTCTTT. This gives the protein CASSEAGRNTEAFF.